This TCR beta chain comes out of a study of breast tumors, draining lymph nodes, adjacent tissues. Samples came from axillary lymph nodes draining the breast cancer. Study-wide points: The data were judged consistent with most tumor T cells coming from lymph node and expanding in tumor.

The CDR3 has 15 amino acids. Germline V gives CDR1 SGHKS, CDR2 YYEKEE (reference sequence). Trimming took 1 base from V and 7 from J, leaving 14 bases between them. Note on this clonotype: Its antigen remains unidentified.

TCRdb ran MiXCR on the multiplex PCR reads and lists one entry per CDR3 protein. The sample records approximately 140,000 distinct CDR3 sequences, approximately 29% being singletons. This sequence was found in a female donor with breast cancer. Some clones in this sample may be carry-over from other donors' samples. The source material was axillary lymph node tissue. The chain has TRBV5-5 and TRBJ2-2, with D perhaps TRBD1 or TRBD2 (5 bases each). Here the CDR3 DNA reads TGTGCCAGCAGCTTGCGGGGCTACACGGACGGGGAGCTGTTTTTT. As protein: CASSLRGYTDGELFF.